These T cell receptor beta chains were read from a single sample in a study of shared clonotypes between healthy human individuals. Measured with immunoSEQ multiplex PCR; TCRdb has only the in-frame clones, and not every one. The table lists 1.5 million to 2.5 million clones, 85% to 95% of them singletons, with under 1.5% in the top ten. Sequenced input: naive CD8+ T cells sorted from blood. Every receptor here comes from a man in his late teens or twenties in good health. The CDR3 runs from the conserved cysteine through the conserved F or W. The order of the fields is V gene, D gene, CDR3 protein. The D gene is left open where the match is weak.

>TRBV5-6|-
CASSSDPQNTGELFF
>TRBV19|-
CASSISGVEGETQYF
>TRBV27|TRBD2
CASSPSSGGLTYEQYF
>TRBV4-3|-
CASSQDRGFEETQYF
>TRBV27|TRBD1
CASGQETYEQYF
>TRBV4-3|-
CASSPILDGEYGGELFF
>TRBV19|-
CASSPLFGEATEAFF
>TRBV7-9|-
CASSLEDLYEQYF
>TRBV21-1|-
CASSKVYGSRTGELFF
>TRBV4-3|-
CASSQRGVGPPSNYGYTF
>TRBV23-1|-
CASSHCREYEKLFF
>TRBV7-8|TRBD2
CASSPPRESYEQYF
>TRBV6-1|-
CASSDPWGGGNEQFF
>TRBV13|TRBD2
CASSGGLAGERPYEQYF
>TRBV4-3|TRBD2
CASSPSGLAGTDTQYF
>TRBV27|-
CASSSTGAYNEQFF
>TRBV5-1|-
CASSLDRGTTTTYEQYF
>TRBV5-1|-
CASSFRHDTEAFF
>TRBV10-2|TRBD2
CASSESTGGPAYEQYF
>TRBV10-3|-
CAISETGELFF
>TRBV29-1|TRBD2
CSLILAGASYNEQFF
>TRBV6-5|-
CASRSGGEQYF
>TRBV7-9|-
CASSLVGSENTIYF
>TRBV2|TRBD2
CASSEGLDYEQYF
>TRBV5-1|-
CASSLAPSYEQYF
>TRBV28|-
CASSFQGMGQPQHF
>TRBV4-3|TRBD1
CASSQRDRQETQYF
>TRBV7-8|-
CASSYRDASSYEQYF
>TRBV5-6|-
CASTFVWGANGYTF
>TRBV4-3|TRBD2
CASSQDSGTSSTDTQYF
>TRBV4-1|-
CASGQSTGLDSPLHF
>TRBV27|-
CASSPSAGKLVYGYTF
>TRBV9|-
CASSVASGTDTQYF
>TRBV27|-
CASSLSPGGFTEAFF
>TRBV28|TRBD2
CASSRGDNEQFF
>TRBV2|-
CASSGYQSTDTQYF
>TRBV5-1|-
CASSLDQNTEAFF
>TRBV6-6|-
CASSPGLTYEQYF
>TRBV4-3|-
CASSQEQGYDGYTF
>TRBV28|-
CASSLDQKLFF
>TRBV4-1|TRBD1
CASSPGQGVRNEQFF
>TRBV7-9|TRBD2
CASSNPLSTGGPTGELFF
>TRBV19|-
CASSPAQAYEQYF
>TRBV5-6|TRBD2
CASSLGTSEETQYF
>TRBV27|TRBD2
CASSIAGAVYEQYF
>TRBV12-5|-
CASGLTGEAFF
>TRBV6-1|-
CASSDSDRLHQPQHF
>TRBV5-6|TRBD2
CASSPGLANPYEQYF
>TRBV13|TRBD1
CASSLAGQGFYNEQFF
>TRBV28|TRBD1
CASSPGQGFNEKLFF
>TRBV7-9|TRBD1
CASSLEDRANEQFF
>TRBV10-2|-
CASSESNLNTEAFF
>TRBV28|-
CASGETGTYSPLHF
>TRBV30|-
CAWSLDMRSGELFF
>TRBV9|TRBD1
CASSVGGTVFYEQYF